A selection of T cell receptor beta chains follows, all from one sample in a study of blood T cell repertoires in COVID-19. Profiled with immunoSEQ multiplex PCR; TCRdb holds only in-frame clones, not every one. The repertoire includes 200,000 to 250,000 clones, approximately 82% of them detected once, and about 15% sits in the top ten. The sequenced material came from PBMCs or T cells enriched from blood (not recorded which). The receptors here all came from a man aged 35 to 55 who had recovered from COVID-19. The CDR3 runs from the conserved cysteine through the conserved F or W. D genes are given only for firm matches. Expanded clones are given a class, and other clones once, few, many or no size at all.

clone_size d_call j_call cdr3_length v_call cdr3_nt cdr3_aa
. . TRBJ1-5 12 TRBV5-8 TGTGCCAGCAGCTTGTCCGGTCAGCCCCAGCATTTT CASSLSGQPQHF
. . TRBJ2-7 15 TRBV5-4 TGTGCCAGCAGCTTGGGGCAGAGGGATTCCTACGAGCAGTACTTC CASSLGQRDSYEQYF
. TRBD2 TRBJ2-3 16 TRBV2 TGTGCCAGCAGTGAGGAGCGGGGGGGCTTGGGAGATACGCAGTATTTT CASSEERGGLGDTQYF
. . TRBJ1-2 14 TRBV6-5 TGTGCCAGCAGTCGCGGGACTAATTTGTGGGGCTACACCTTC CASSRGTNLWGYTF
. . TRBJ2-7 13 TRBV7-9 TGTGCCAGCAGCTTGCCTAGCGTCGACGAGCAGTACTTC CASSLPSVDEQYF
. TRBD2 TRBJ2-7 18 TRBV5-1 TGCGCCAGCAGCTTTGGCGGGGGAATAGGACTGGAGGAAGGAGAGCAGTACTTC CASSFGGGIGLEEGEQYF
few TRBD2 TRBJ2-7 15 TRBV5-1 TGCGCCAGCAGCTTGGGGCTAGCGGGGGCCGGAGAGCAGTACTTC CASSLGLAGAGEQYF
few . TRBJ1-2 17 TRBV27 TGTGCCAGCAGTTTGCGGGATTTAGGCCCAAGACTGTACGGCTACACCTTC CASSLRDLGPRLYGYTF
. TRBD2 TRBJ2-1 15 TRBV2 TGTGCCAGCATGCAGGTAGCGGGAGGCGCCTATGAGCAGTTCTTC CASMQVAGGAYEQFF
. . TRBJ1-1 13 TRBV30 TGTGCCTGGAGTTTTCCTCTGCGGACTGAAGCTTTCTTT CAWSFPLRTEAFF
. . TRBJ1-4 14 TRBV18 TGTGCCAGCTCATCAACAGGGAGAGGTGAAAAACTGTTTTTT CASSSTGRGEKLFF
few . TRBJ2-2 17 TRBV5-5 TGTGCCAGCAGCCCACCCCGCGGAGTTCGGAACACCGGGGAGCTGTTTTTT CASSPPRGVRNTGELFF
. . TRBJ2-1 14 TRBV28 TGTGCCAGCAGTTTATTGGGGCGTTCGAATGAGCAGTTCTTC CASSLLGRSNEQFF
. TRBD1 TRBJ2-7 17 TRBV4-2 TGTGCCAGCAGCCAAGAGTTGACTGACAGGGAAGGATACGAGCAGTACTTC CASSQELTDREGYEQYF
. TRBD1 TRBJ1-4 15 TRBV6-2/TRBV6-3 TGTGCCAGCAGTTCCCCACAGGGAAGGACAGGAAAACTGTTTTTT CASSSPQGRTGKLFF
. . TRBJ2-1 14 TRBV7-3 TGTGCCAGCAGCCCCACGGTTTCCTACAATGAGCAGTTCTTC CASSPTVSYNEQFF
. . TRBJ1-4 13 TRBV29-1 TGCAGCGCCCAGGCCGTTACTAATGAAAAACTGTTTTTT CSAQAVTNEKLFF
. . TRBJ2-4 14 TRBV5-1 TGCGCCAGCAGCTTGGTAGGGGATCGAAACATTCAGTACTTC CASSLVGDRNIQYF
. . TRBJ1-1 15 TRBV5-1 TGCGCCAGCGAAGCGGGGGAGAAAAAGAACACTGAAGCTTTCTTT CASEAGEKKNTEAFF
. TRBD1 TRBJ1-4 16 TRBV28 TGTGCCAGCAGAGCGGGACAGGGGCAATTCTATGAAAAACTGTTTTTT CASRAGQGQFYEKLFF
. TRBD1 TRBJ2-5 14 TRBV5-4 TGTGCCAGCAGGGGGACAGGGGAGAGCGAGACCCAGTACTTC CASRGTGESETQYF
. . TRBJ2-3 16 TRBV9 TGTGCCAGCAGCTGGGACAAGGAAGTTTTCACAGATACGCAGTATTTT CASSWDKEVFTDTQYF